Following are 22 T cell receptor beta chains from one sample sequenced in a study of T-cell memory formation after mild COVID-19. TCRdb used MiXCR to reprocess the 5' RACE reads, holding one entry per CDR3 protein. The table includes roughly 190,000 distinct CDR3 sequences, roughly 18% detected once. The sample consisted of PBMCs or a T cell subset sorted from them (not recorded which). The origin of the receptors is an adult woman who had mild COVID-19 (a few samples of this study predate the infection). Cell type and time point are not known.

CDR3 nucleotides: TGTGCCAGCAGTTACTCCTTGGCAGTCCCGAACTACGAGCAGTACTTC. It codes for CASSYSLAVPNYEQYF. This sequence joins TRBV6-5 and TRBJ2-7; D not certain. The V end was cut by 0 bases, the J end by 3 bases, with 15 bases between. The CDR3 totals 16 residues. Germline V gene data show CDR1 as MNHEY and CDR2 as SVGAGI.

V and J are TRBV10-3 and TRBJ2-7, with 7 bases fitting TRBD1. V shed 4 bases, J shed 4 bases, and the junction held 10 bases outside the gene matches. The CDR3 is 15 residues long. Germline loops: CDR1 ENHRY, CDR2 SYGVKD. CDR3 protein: CAISVRSTGNYEQYF. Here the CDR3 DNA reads TGTGCCATCAGTGTCCGGTCGACAGGGAATTACGAGCAGTACTTC.

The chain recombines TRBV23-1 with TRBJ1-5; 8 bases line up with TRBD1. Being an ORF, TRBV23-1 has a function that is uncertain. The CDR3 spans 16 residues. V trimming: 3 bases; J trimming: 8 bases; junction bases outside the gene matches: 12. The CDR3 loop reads CASSHGQGHSLEPQHF. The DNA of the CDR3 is TGCGCCAGCAGTCACGGACAGGGTCATAGTTTGGAGCCCCAGCATTTT.

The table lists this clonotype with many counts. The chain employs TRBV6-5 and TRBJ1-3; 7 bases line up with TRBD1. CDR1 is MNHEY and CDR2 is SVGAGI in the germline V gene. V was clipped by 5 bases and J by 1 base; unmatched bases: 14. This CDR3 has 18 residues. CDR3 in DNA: TGTGCCAGCAGTACCCGGCGGGACAGCTTTATATCTGGAAACACCATATATTTT. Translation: CASSTRRDSFISGNTIYF.

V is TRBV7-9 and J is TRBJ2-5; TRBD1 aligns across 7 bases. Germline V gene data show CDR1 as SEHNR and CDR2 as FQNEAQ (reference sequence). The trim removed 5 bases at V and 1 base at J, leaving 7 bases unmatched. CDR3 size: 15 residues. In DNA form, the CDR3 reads TGTGCCAGCAGCCTTTTAGGGACAGCCCAAGAGACCCAGTACTTC. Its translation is CASSLLGTAQETQYF.

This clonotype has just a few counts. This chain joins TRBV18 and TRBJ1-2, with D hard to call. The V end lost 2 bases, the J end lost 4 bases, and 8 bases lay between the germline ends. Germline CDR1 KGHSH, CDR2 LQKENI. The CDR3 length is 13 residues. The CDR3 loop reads CASSPSMGYGYTF. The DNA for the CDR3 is TGTGCCAGCTCACCATCGATGGGCTATGGCTACACCTTC.

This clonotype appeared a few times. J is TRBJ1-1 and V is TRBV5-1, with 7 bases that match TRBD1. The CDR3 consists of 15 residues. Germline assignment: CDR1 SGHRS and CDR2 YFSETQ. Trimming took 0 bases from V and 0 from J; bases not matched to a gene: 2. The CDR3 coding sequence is TGCGCCAGCAGCTTGGCCGGGACAGTGAACACTGAAGCTTTCTTT. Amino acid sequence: CASSLAGTVNTEAFF.

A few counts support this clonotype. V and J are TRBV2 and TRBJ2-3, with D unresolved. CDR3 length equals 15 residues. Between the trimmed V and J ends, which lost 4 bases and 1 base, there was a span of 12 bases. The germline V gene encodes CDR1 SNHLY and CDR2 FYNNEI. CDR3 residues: CASSAGQPGTDTQYF. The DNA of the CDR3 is TGTGCCAGCAGTGCCGGGCAGCCTGGCACAGATACGCAGTATTTT.

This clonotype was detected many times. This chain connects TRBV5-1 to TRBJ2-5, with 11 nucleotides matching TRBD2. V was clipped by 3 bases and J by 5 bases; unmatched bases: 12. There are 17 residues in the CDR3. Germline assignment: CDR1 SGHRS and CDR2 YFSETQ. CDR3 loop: CASSSLSSGGPGETQYF. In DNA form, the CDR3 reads TGCGCCAGCAGCTCCCTATCTAGCGGGGGGCCCGGGGAGACCCAGTACTTC.

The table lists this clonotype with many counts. The CDR3 region is CAINDGGSSPLHF. In DNA form, the CDR3 reads TGTGCCATCAACGATGGGGGGAGTTCACCCCTCCACTTT. This sequence joins TRBV10-3 and TRBJ1-6; D may be TRBD1 (5 bases). Germline CDR1 ENHRY, CDR2 SYGVKD. V was clipped by 7 bases and J by 9 bases, with 13 bases between them. The CDR3 runs to 13 residues.

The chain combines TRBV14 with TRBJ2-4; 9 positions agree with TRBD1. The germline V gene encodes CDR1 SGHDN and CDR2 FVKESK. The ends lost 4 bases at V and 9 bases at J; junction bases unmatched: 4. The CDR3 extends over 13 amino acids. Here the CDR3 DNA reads TGTGCCAGCAGCCGGGACAGGGTTTCCATTCAGTACTTC. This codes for CASSRDRVSIQYF.

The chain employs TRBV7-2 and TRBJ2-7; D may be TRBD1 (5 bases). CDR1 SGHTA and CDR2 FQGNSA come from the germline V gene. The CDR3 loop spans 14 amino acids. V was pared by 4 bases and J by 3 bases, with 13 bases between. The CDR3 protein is CASSSQGANYEQYF. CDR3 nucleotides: TGTGCCAGCAGCTCCCAGGGTGCTAACTACGAGCAGTACTTC.

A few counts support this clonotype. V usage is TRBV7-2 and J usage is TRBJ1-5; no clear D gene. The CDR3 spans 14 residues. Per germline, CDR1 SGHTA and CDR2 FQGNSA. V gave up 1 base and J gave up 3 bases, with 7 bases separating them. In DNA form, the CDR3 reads TGTGCCAGCAGCTTAGACATTTACAATCAGCCCCAGCATTTT. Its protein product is CASSLDIYNQPQHF.

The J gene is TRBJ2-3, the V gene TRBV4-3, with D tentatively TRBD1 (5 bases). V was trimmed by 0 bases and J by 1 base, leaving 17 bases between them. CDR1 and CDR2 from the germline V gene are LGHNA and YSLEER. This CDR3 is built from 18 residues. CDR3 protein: CASSQDWGRGAGTDTQYF. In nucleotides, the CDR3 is TGCGCCAGCAGCCAAGATTGGGGCCGTGGCGCAGGCACAGATACGCAGTATTTT.

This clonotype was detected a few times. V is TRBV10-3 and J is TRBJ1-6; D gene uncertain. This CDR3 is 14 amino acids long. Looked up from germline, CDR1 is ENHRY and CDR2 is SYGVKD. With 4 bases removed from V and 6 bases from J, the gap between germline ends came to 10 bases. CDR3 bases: TGTGCCATCAGTGGGAGGAGCCTTAATTCACCCCTCCACTTT. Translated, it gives CAISGRSLNSPLHF.

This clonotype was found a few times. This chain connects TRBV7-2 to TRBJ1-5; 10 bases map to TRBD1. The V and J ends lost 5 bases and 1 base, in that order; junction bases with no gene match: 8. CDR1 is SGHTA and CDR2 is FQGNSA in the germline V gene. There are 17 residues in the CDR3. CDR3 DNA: TGTGCCAGCAGCCTGACAGGGGGCGCAGGGAGCAATCAGCCCCAGCATTTT. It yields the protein CASSLTGGAGSNQPQHF.

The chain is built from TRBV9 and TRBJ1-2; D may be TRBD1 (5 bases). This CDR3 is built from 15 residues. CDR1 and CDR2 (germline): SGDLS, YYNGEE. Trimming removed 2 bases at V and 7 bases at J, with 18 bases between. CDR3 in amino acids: CASSVQGAAMGGYTF. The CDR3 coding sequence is TGTGCCAGCAGCGTTCAGGGTGCCGCTATGGGTGGCTACACCTTC.

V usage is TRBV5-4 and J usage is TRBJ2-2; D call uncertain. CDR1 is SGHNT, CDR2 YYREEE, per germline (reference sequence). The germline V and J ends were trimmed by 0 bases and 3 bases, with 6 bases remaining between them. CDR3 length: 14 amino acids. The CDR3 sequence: CASSLGRDTGELFF. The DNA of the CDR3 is TGTGCCAGCAGCTTGGGGCGAGACACCGGGGAGCTGTTTTTT.

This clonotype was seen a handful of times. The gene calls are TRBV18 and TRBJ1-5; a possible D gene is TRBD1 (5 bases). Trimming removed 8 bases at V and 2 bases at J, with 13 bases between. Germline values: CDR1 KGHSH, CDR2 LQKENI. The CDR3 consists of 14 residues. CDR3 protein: CASSPGTGNQPQHF. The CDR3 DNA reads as TGTGCCAGCAGCCCGGGGACGGGCAATCAGCCCCAGCATTTT.

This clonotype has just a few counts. DNA of the CDR3: TGTGCCAGCAGCTTAAGTCTAGCGGGAACCCATGAGCAGTTCTTC. Translating it yields CASSLSLAGTHEQFF. This chain connects TRBV7-8 to TRBJ2-1; 9 bases are shared with TRBD2. The CDR3 has 15 residues. The V segment lost 2 bases and the J segment 8 bases; nucleotides outside the gene matches: 7. Germline V gene lookup returns CDR1 SGHVS and CDR2 FQNEAQ.

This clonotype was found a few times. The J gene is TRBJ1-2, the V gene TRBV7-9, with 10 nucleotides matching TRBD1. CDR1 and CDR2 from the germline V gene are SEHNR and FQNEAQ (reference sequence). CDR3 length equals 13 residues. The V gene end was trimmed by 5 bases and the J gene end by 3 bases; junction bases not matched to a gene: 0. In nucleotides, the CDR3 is TGTGCCAGCAGCGGGACAGGGGACTATGGCTACACCTTC. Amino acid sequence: CASSGTGDYGYTF.

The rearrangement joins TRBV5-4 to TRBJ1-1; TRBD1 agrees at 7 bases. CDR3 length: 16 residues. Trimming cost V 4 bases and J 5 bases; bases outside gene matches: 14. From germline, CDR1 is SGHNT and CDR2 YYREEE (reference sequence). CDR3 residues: CASSPDPDRFKTEAFF. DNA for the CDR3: TGTGCCAGCAGCCCCGACCCGGACAGGTTTAAAACTGAAGCTTTCTTT.